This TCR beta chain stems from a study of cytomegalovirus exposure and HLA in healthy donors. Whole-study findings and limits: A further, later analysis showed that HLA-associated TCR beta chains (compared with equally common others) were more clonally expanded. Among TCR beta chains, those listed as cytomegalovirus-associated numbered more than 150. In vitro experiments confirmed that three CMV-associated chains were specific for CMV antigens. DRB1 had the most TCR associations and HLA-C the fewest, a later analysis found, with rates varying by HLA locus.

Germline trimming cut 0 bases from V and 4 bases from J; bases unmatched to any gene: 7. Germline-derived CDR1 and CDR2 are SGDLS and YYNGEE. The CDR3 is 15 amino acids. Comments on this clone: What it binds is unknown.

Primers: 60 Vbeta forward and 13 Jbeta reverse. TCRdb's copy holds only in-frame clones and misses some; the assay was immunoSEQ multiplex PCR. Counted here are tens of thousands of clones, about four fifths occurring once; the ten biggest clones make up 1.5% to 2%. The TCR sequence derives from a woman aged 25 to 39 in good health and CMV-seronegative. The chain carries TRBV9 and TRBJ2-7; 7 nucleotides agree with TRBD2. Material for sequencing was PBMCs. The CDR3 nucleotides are TGTGCCAGCAGCGTAGAAGGAGGGGAGGGTTACGAGCAGTACTTC. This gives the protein CASSVEGGEGYEQYF.